Sequencing of this T cell receptor (beta chain) was carried out in a study of regulatory T cells in long-lasting Graves disease. Stated time point: persistent/refractory GD, antithyroid drugs over 5 years with positive TRAb. There was RNA extracted from PBMCs, and the TCR library was made from it. This clonotype occurred many times. TCR beta libraries were built with iRepertoire HTBI primers and Arm-PCR of CDR3 regions. TCRdb redid the calling of the multiplex PCR reads with MiXCR, one entry per CDR3 protein. The table shows roughly 400,000 distinct CDR3 sequences, with over 20% occurring only once. Trimming removed 5 bases at V and 4 bases at J, with 17 bases between. The CDR3 is made up of 15 amino acids. Germline CDR1 and CDR2: SNHLY and FYNNEI.

Material: peripheral blood mononuclear cells (PBMCs), obtained when the disease was refractory, from a patient treated with antithyroid drugs. The receptor's source is a female donor with Graves disease. The rearrangement joins TRBV2 to TRBJ1-2; no clear D gene. CDR3 sequence reads: CASSPPRGASYGYTF. The CDR3 bases are TGTGCCAGCAGTCCCCCCCGGGGAGCCAGCTATGGCTACACCTTC.